This T cell receptor (beta chain) was identified during a study of blood T cell repertoires in COVID-19. Across the study: T cells, B-cell-depleted T cells, or PBMCs provided the cDNA or gDNA that served as material.

The CDR3 loop spans 15 amino acids. V lost 3 bases and J lost 8; bases outside the gene matches: 10. In germline, CDR1 is SGHDT, CDR2 YYEEEE. Enrolled during active infection, Seattle patients were then followed longitudinally. Here immunoSEQ multiplex PCR was the method, and the copy in TCRdb shows in-frame clones only, minus some. Among approximately 340,000 clones listed, 87% were seen once. This clonotype was sampled from a man under 40 with COVID-19, enrolled during active disease. The genes are TRBV5-6 and TRBJ1-4, with TRBD1 matching over 7 bases. The sequenced material came from peripheral blood. CDR3 residues: CASSSMTGFAEKLFF. The CDR3, as DNA: TGTGCCAGCAGCTCAATGACAGGGTTCGCGGAAAAACTGTTTTTT.